These 21 T cell receptor beta chains share one sample of origin, sequenced in a study of T cell repertoires in cytomegalovirus infection. TCRdb independently ran MiXCR on the reads; one entry per CDR3 protein. This table holds around 300,000 distinct CDR3 sequences, over 7.5% found once. The sequenced sample consisted of PBMCs. The receptors were sampled from a human donor in good health (CMV status not recorded). Some clones in this sample may be carry-over from other donors' samples.

This clonotype was counted ten times or more. The rearrangement links TRBV7-2 to TRBJ1-1, with TRBD1 identical over 7 bases. The V and J ends lost 1 base and 0 bases, in that order; junction bases with no gene match: 2. Germline CDR1 reads SGHTA; CDR2 reads FQGNSA. The CDR3 totals 15 residues. DNA of the CDR3: TGTGCCAGCAGCTTAGGAGGGGGCGTGAACACTGAAGCTTTCTTT. Translated, it gives CASSLGGGVNTEAFF.

This clonotype was observed at least ten times. The chain has TRBV7-2 and TRBJ2-1; TRBD2 is a possible D gene (5 bases). CDR3 size: 15 residues. CDR1 is SGHTA, CDR2 FQGNSA, per germline. Trimming removed 2 bases at V and 4 bases at J, with 12 bases between. The CDR3 is CASSLTWGAYNEQFF. In DNA, the CDR3 is TGTGCCAGCAGCTTAACCTGGGGAGCTTACAATGAGCAGTTCTTC.

This clonotype was recorded a few times. J is TRBJ2-5 and V is TRBV28; D perhaps matches TRBD2 (5 bases). Trimming stripped 3 bases from V and 5 bases from J, with 10 bases between. The CDR3 contains 13 residues. The germline V gene encodes CDR1 MDHEN and CDR2 SYDVKM. The DNA for the CDR3 is TGTGCCAGCAGTTTCGGGGTACATGAGACCCAGTACTTC. It specifies CASSFGVHETQYF.

In this sample, this clonotype turned up many times. The rearrangement links TRBV7-2 to TRBJ1-6; TRBD1 aligns across 7 bases. The CDR3 is made up of 16 amino acids. Germline lookup yields CDR1 SGHTA and CDR2 FQGNSA. V gave up 2 bases and J gave up 6 bases; unmatched junction bases: 7. The CDR3 nucleotides read TGTGCCAGCAGCTTAAAAGGGGGGACAGTTAATTCACCCCTCCACTTT. This encodes CASSLKGGTVNSPLHF.

This clonotype was seen a handful of times. This sequence joins TRBV5-5 and TRBJ2-7, with 9 bases that match TRBD1. Germline V gene lookup returns CDR1 SGHKS and CDR2 YYEKEE (reference sequence). This CDR3 contains 14 residues. V lost 1 base, J lost 7 bases, and 6 bases stayed unmatched. The CDR3 is CASSLWDRVLEQYF. The CDR3 DNA is TGTGCCAGCAGCTTGTGGGACAGGGTATTAGAGCAGTACTTC.

This clonotype was seen at least ten times. This sequence joins TRBV6-1 and TRBJ1-1; 11 bases are a match to TRBD1. J was trimmed by 4 bases and V by 5 bases; bases with no gene match: 6. This CDR3 has 15 residues. From germline, CDR1 is MNHNS and CDR2 SASEGT. CDR3 bases: TGTGCCAGCAGTTTTACCGGGACAGGGGGCACTGAAGCTTTCTTT. Protein sequence: CASSFTGTGGTEAFF.

There are a few counts of this clonotype. This chain connects TRBV10-3 to TRBJ2-7; D possibly uses TRBD1 or TRBD2 (5 bases each). This CDR3 has 15 amino acids. The germline gives CDR1 ENHRY, CDR2 SYGVKD. V was clipped by 6 bases and J by 0 bases, with 15 bases between them. CDR3 residues: CAISSRDRDSYEQYF. DNA for the CDR3: TGTGCCATCAGCAGCCGGGACCGAGACTCCTACGAGCAGTACTTC.

This clonotype has ten or more counts. The chain employs TRBV24-1 and TRBJ2-1; D is undetermined. The CDR3 contains 15 residues. Germline V gene sequence: CDR1 KGHDR, CDR2 SFDVKD. Deletions cut 4 bases from V and 0 bases from J, with 9 bases between. CDR3 bases: TGTGCCACCAGTGACGGAGTGAGCTCCTACAATGAGCAGTTCTTC. Translation: CATSDGVSSYNEQFF.

Ten or more counts support this clonotype. The rearrangement links TRBV7-2 to TRBJ2-7; TRBD2 agrees at 7 bases. V shed 3 bases, J shed 0 bases, and the junction held 5 bases outside the gene matches. Germline values: CDR1 SGHTA, CDR2 FQGNSA. The CDR3 loop spans 15 amino acids. In nucleotides, the CDR3 is TGTGCCAGCAGCTTCAATGGCGGGAGCTCCTACGAGCAGTACTTC. Amino acids: CASSFNGGSSYEQYF.

At least ten counts were recorded for this clonotype. The chain couples TRBV4-1 to TRBJ2-1; D unresolved. The CDR3 contains 17 residues. Germline V gene lookup returns CDR1 MGHRA and CDR2 YSYEKL. The ends were cut back, 4 bases at V and 2 bases at J, with 18 bases in the middle. The CDR3 region has the DNA TGCGCCAGCAGCCCCTCAAGCACGGATGTCACCTACAATGAGCAGTTCTTC. Translating gives CASSPSSTDVTYNEQFF.

This clonotype was counted between two and nine times. The V call is TRBV12-3 or TRBV12-4, the J call TRBJ2-1; 11 bases are a match to TRBD1. V lost 3 bases and J lost 4; bases outside the gene matches: 5. There are 16 residues in the CDR3. CDR3 DNA sequence: TGTGCCAGCAGTTTCCGCGGGACAGGGGGATACAATGAGCAGTTCTTC. Protein sequence: CASSFRGTGGYNEQFF.

The chain recombines TRBV5-1 with TRBJ2-5; TRBD2 aligns across 7 bases. After removal of 5 bases from V and 1 base from J, the junction contained 5 bases not matched to a gene. The CDR3 consists of 14 residues. Per the germline V gene, CDR1 is SGHRS and CDR2 is YFSETQ. The CDR3 spells CASREAGVQETQYF. CDR3 nucleotides: TGCGCCAGCAGGGAGGCGGGGGTCCAAGAGACCCAGTACTTC.

This clonotype has only a few counts. This chain joins TRBV28 and TRBJ2-7, with D perhaps being TRBD1 or TRBD2 (6 bases each). CDR3 length equals 15 residues. The germline V gene encodes CDR1 MDHEN and CDR2 SYDVKM. Trimming left V 6 bases short and J 0 bases short, with 15 bases between. The CDR3 region is CASRSRGPSSYEQYF. In DNA, the CDR3 is TGTGCCAGCAGATCCCGGGGGCCCAGCTCCTACGAGCAGTACTTC.

This clonotype was picked up a small number of times. The junction shows a germline mismatch at one end, possibly a read error. The gene calls are TRBV7-3 and TRBJ1-1, with D perhaps TRBD1 (6 bases). Germline loops: CDR1 SGHTA, CDR2 FQGTGA. The CDR3 length is 14 residues. CDR3 amino acids: CASSLGGGNTQAFF. CDR3 DNA: TGTGCCAGCAGCTTAGGGGGCGGGAACACTCAAGCTTTCTTT.

This clonotype showed up just a few times. The chain has TRBV29-1 and TRBJ2-1, with 9 bases matching TRBD2. Trimming removed 7 bases from V and 10 bases from J; junction bases left unmatched: 11. This CDR3 region has 13 residues. The germline V gene encodes CDR1 SQVTM and CDR2 ANQGSEA. In DNA, the CDR3 is TGCAGCGGCGGCGGGGGGGCCTGGGGAGAGCAGTTCTTC. Encoded protein: CSGGGGAWGEQFF.

This clonotype was recorded at least ten times. The V and J genes are TRBV7-2 and TRBJ1-1, with D perhaps TRBD1 (6 bases). The CDR3 has 14 amino acids. Germline assignment: CDR1 SGHTA and CDR2 FQGNSA. Trimming removed 8 bases at V and 6 bases at J, with 19 bases between. CDR3 residues: CASLLGGPAAEAFF. Written as DNA, the CDR3 is TGTGCCAGCTTATTGGGGGGGCCCGCTGCTGAAGCTTTCTTT.

This clonotype was seen many times. The chain employs TRBV6-6 and TRBJ2-5; 9 bases align to TRBD2. The CDR3 consists of 16 residues. Germline V gene sequence: CDR1 MNHNY, CDR2 SVGAGI (reference sequence). V shed 2 bases and J 4 bases; nucleotides not matched to a gene: 8. CDR3 in DNA: TGTGCCAGCAGTTACCCTAAGGCGGGGGGGCCAGAGACCCAGTACTTC. Protein sequence: CASSYPKAGGPETQYF.

This clonotype has just a few counts. The chain uses TRBV7-8 and TRBJ2-1, with a weak D call TRBD2 (6 bases). The germline V gene has CDR1 SGHVS and CDR2 FQNEAQ. Trimming left V 0 bases short and J 0 bases short, with 9 bases between. The CDR3 runs to 16 residues. The CDR3 region is CASSLASGPSYNEQFF. CDR3 sequence (DNA): TGTGCCAGCAGCTTAGCCAGCGGGCCCTCCTACAATGAGCAGTTCTTC. The full variable domain, with the rest looked up from reference TRBV7-8 and TRBJ2-1, is GAGVSQSPRYKVAKRGQDVALRCDPISGHVSLFWYQQALGQGPEFLTYFQNEAQLDKSGLPSDRFFAERPEGSVSTLKIQRTQQEDSAVYLCASSLASGPSYNEQFFGPGTRLTVL.

This clonotype was counted at least ten times. The V gene is TRBV7-3, the J gene TRBJ2-1, with D perhaps assigned TRBD1 or TRBD2 (5 bases each). Germline loops: CDR1 SGHTA, CDR2 FQGTGA. Trimming left V 5 bases short and J 6 bases short, with 11 bases between. The CDR3 loop spans 13 amino acids. CDR3 nucleotide sequence: TGTGCCAGCAGCCCGGGGCCGACCAATGAGCAGTTCTTC. Amino acids: CASSPGPTNEQFF.

This clonotype was observed at least ten times. The rearrangement uses TRBV7-9 and TRBJ2-3, with TRBD2 matching 14 bases. The V gene's germline CDR1 is SEHNR and CDR2 FQNEAQ (reference sequence). The CDR3 extends over 16 amino acids. V gave up 5 bases and J gave up 5 bases; unmatched junction bases: 6. Here the CDR3 DNA reads TGTGCCAGCAGCCCGACTAGCGGGGGGGCCAAAGATACGCAGTATTTT. Its translation: CASSPTSGGAKDTQYF.

To note about this clonotype: A much more abundant neighbour one base away suggests this may be a read error. The V and J genes are TRBV7-2 and TRBJ1-1; D gene ambiguous. V shed 1 base and J shed 9 bases, with 6 bases lying between them. This CDR3 is 11 amino acids long. CDR1 is SGHTA, CDR2 FQGNSA, per germline. The CDR3 here is CASSLGFQAFF. The CDR3 DNA reads TGTGCCAGCAGCTTAGGTTTTCAAGCTTTCTTT.